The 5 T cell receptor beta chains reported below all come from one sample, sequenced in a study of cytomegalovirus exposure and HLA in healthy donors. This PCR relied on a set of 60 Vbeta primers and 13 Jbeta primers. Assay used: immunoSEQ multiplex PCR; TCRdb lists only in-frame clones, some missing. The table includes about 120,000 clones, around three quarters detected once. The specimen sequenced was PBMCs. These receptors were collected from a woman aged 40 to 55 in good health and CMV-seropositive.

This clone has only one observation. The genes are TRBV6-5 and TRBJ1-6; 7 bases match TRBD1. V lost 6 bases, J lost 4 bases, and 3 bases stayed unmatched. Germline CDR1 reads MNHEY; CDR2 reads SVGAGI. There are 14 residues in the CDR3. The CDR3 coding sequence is TGTGCCAGCAGCCGACAGGGTTATAATTCACCCCTCCACTTT. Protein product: CASSRQGYNSPLHF.

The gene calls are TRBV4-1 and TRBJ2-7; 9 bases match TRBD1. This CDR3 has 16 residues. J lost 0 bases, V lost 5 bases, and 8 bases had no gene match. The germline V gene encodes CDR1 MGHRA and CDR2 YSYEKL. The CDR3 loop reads CASSRTTGGDSYEQYF. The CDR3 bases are TGCGCCAGCAGCAGGACGACAGGGGGAGACTCCTACGAGCAGTACTTC.

The CDR3 bases are TGTGCCAGCAGTTTTAGCGGGGGGGCCGCAGATACGCAGTATTTT. As protein: CASSFSGGAADTQYF. This chain links TRBV7-2 with TRBJ2-3, with 11 bases lining up with TRBD2. The CDR3 has 15 amino acids. Germline CDR1 is SGHTA and CDR2 is FQGNSA. The junction had 6 bases not matched to a gene; V was cut back by 6 bases and J by 4 bases.

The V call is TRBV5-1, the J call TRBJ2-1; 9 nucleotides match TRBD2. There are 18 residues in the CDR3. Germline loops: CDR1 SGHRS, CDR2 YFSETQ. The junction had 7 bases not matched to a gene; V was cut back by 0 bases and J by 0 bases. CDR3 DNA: TGCGCCAGCAGCTTGGGGACTAGCGCGATCAGCTCCTACAATGAGCAGTTCTTC. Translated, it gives CASSLGTSAISSYNEQFF.

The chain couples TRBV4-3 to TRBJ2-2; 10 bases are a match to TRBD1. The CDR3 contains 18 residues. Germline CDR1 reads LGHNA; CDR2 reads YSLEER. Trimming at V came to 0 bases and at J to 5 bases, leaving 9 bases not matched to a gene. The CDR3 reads CASSQDPRQGAGTGELFF. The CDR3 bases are TGCGCCAGCAGCCAAGACCCCAGACAGGGGGCAGGGACCGGGGAGCTGTTTTTT.